This TCR beta chain was sequenced in a study of CD8+ T cells in alopecia areata. Treatment described: oral pan-JAK inhibitor, 5-10 mg twice daily. In each case, RNA was isolated and then reverse transcribed into cDNA as the sequencing template. Sequenced by immunoSEQ multiplex PCR; TCRdb stores in-frame clones only, minus some. Of about 200,000 clones in the sample, around two fifths were seen once. The clonotype was recovered from a human donor with alopecia areata. The input for sequencing was CD4+ T cells sorted from blood, taken between weeks 30 and 35, from a patient treated with tofacitinib.

The CDR3 bases are TGCGCCAGCAGCCAAGGGTGGGGGTCCTCTGGGGCCAACGTCCTGACTTTC. This translates into CASSQGWGSSGANVLTF. The chain has TRBV4-1 and TRBJ2-6; D is perhaps TRBD1 or TRBD2 (5 bases each). The V and J ends lost 1 base and 0 bases respectively, with 10 bases between them. The CDR3 consists of 17 residues. In germline, CDR1 is MGHRA, CDR2 YSYEKL.